The sequence of this TCR beta chain was determined in a study of shared clonotypes between healthy human individuals. Sequenced by immunoSEQ multiplex PCR; TCRdb stores in-frame clones only, minus some. This repertoire shows about 2 million clones, less than 95% found once; its top ten account for roughly 1%. It was CD45RO-negative cells, positively selected for CCR7, that made up naive CD8 cells, with terminally differentiated effector memory CD45RA+ cells excluded. CDR3 length: 15 residues. Trimming pared 0 bases from V and 6 bases from J, leaving 15 bases between. CDR1 and CDR2 (germline): SGHDT, YYEEEE.

The rearrangement uses TRBV5-6 and TRBJ1-1; D is ambiguous. The origin of this receptor is a man aged 18 to 35 in good health. The sample comprised naive CD8+ T cells sorted from blood. CDR3 residues: CASSLGVEGNAEAFF. CDR3 sequence (DNA): TGTGCCAGCAGCTTGGGGGTGGAGGGCAACGCTGAAGCTTTCTTT.